This record concerns one TCR beta chain sequence. Its specificity is not known. With a much larger clone just one base away, this may be a read error. This record belongs to a study of T cells in Graves' hyperthyroidism and ophthalmopathy. The wider study: Specimen type is peripheral blood, collected at initial diagnosis prior to any treatment. Study findings and constraints: Most thyroid clonotypes that were expanded above 0.001 also turned up in blood.

The CDR3 is made up of 16 amino acids. Germline V gene lookup returns CDR1 MDHEN and CDR2 SYDVKM. Unmatched junction bases numbered 12, after V lost 5 bases and J lost 4 bases. TCR beta CDR3 regions were amplified from RNA. When the TCR CDR3 underwent first-round RT-PCR, the HTBI primer set was used. TCRdb redid the calling of the multiplex PCR reads with MiXCR, one entry per CDR3 protein. This sample has around 340,000 distinct CDR3 sequences; approximately 15% occur once, and the top ten carry about 26%. This sequence joins TRBV28 and TRBJ2-5, with 8 bases fitting TRBD2. Source material: blood. The clonotype comes from a woman aged 30 to 39 with Graves' hyperthyroidism. The CDR3 DNA sequence: TGTGCCAGCAGTCCCCATTGGACTAGCAGGATAGAGACCCAGTACTTC. Protein product: CASSPHWTSRIETQYF.